Listed below are T cell receptor beta chains from one sample, sequenced in a study of blood T cells in healthy people across ages. TCRdb re-called the 5' RACE reads with MiXCR, one entry per CDR3 protein. The sample shows 1.5 million to 2 million distinct CDR3 sequences, around 50% of them seen only once. Sequenced: blood. These receptors were obtained from a woman aged 35 to 49 in good health. CDR3s include the opening cysteine and the closing phenylalanine or tryptophan. A D gene is named only where the DNA matches it firmly. The size entry is marked missing in some rows and otherwise reads once, few, many or a size class.

V: TRBV27
J: TRBJ2-1
size: .
D: TRBD2
DNA: TGTGCCAGCAGCCAAGATGGCCAGCGGGGGCGTCCGATCCGAATTAATGAGCAGTTCTTC
CDR3: CASSQDGQRGRPIRINEQFF

V: TRBV4-2
J: TRBJ2-1
size: .
D: .
DNA: TGTGCCAGCAGCCAAGATGAGGGGCAGGGAGAGCAGTTCTTC
CDR3: CASSQDEGQGEQFF

V: TRBV7-2
J: TRBJ2-3
size: .
D: TRBD2
DNA: TGTGCCAGCAGCTTAGCGCACAGCGGGGGCCGACCTAGCACAGATACGCAGTATTTT
CDR3: CASSLAHSGGRPSTDTQYF

V: TRBV6-5
J: TRBJ2-3
size: .
D: .
DNA: TGTGCCAGCAGTTACTCGGCAGTTAGCACAGATACGCAGTATTTT
CDR3: CASSYSAVSTDTQYF

V: TRBV12-3/TRBV12-4
J: TRBJ2-1
size: .
D: TRBD1
DNA: TGTGCCATCGTTTTAACAGGGGGCTCCTACAATGAGCAGTTCTTC
CDR3: CAIVLTGGSYNEQFF

V: TRBV12-5
J: TRBJ2-1
size: few
D: TRBD2
DNA: TGTGCTAGTGGTTTGGGTCTAGCGGGGGGCAATGAGCAGTTCTTC
CDR3: CASGLGLAGGNEQFF

V: TRBV20-1
J: TRBJ2-3
size: few
D: .
DNA: TGCAGTGCTGGTCCATTGAGGGGTTACACAGATACGCAGTATTTT
CDR3: CSAGPLRGYTDTQYF

V: TRBV6-5
J: TRBJ2-5
size: .
D: TRBD2
DNA: TGTGCCAGCAGTCCCAATAGCGGGGTCCAAGAGACCCAGTACTTC
CDR3: CASSPNSGVQETQYF

V: TRBV6-6
J: TRBJ1-6
size: .
D: TRBD1
DNA: TGTGCCAGCAGTACAAGGACAGGGCGTTTCCGTAATTCACCCCTCCACTTT
CDR3: CASSTRTGRFRNSPLHF

V: TRBV20-1
J: TRBJ2-5
size: .
D: .
DNA: TGCAGTGCTCGACTCCTAGCGTTGGAGACCCAGTACTTC
CDR3: CSARLLALETQYF

V: TRBV20-1
J: TRBJ1-2
size: few
D: TRBD1
DNA: TGCAGTGCTAGAGCGACAGGGAAGGGTGGCTACACCTTC
CDR3: CSARATGKGGYTF

V: TRBV28
J: TRBJ2-1
size: .
D: TRBD2
DNA: TGTGCCAGCAGTCCACTAGCGGATCTAAACAATGAGCAGTTCTTC
CDR3: CASSPLADLNNEQFF

V: TRBV4-2
J: TRBJ2-1
size: few
D: TRBD1
DNA: TGTGCCAGCAGCCAACGGACAGGGCAAAGCTCCTACAATGAGCAGTTCTTC
CDR3: CASSQRTGQSSYNEQFF

V: TRBV6-2/TRBV6-3
J: TRBJ1-5
size: .
D: .
DNA: TGTGCCAGCAGTCGGACCATGAGTGGAGAGGGTCAGCCCCAGCATTTT
CDR3: CASSRTMSGEGQPQHF

V: TRBV27
J: TRBJ2-3
size: .
D: .
DNA: TGTGCCAGCAGCCCAGGGACGAGAGGGGGTACGCAGTATTTT
CDR3: CASSPGTRGGTQYF

V: TRBV12-3/TRBV12-4
J: TRBJ2-3
size: few
D: .
DNA: TGTGCCAGCAGTGACGTCGACAGGTCAGATACGCAGTATTTT
CDR3: CASSDVDRSDTQYF

V: TRBV20-1
J: TRBJ1-1
size: few
D: .
DNA: TGCAGTGCAGACAGGCCGAACACTGAAGCTTTCTTT
CDR3: CSADRPNTEAFF

V: TRBV27
J: TRBJ1-5
size: .
D: .
DNA: TGTGCCAGCAGTTTCTCGCGCAATCAGCCCCAGCATTTT
CDR3: CASSFSRNQPQHF

V: TRBV2
J: TRBJ1-4
size: .
D: .
DNA: TGTGCCAGCAATCGGCAAGCAACTAATGAAAAACTGTTTTTT
CDR3: CASNRQATNEKLFF

V: TRBV20-1
J: TRBJ2-7
size: few
D: .
DNA: TGCAGTGTACCCCCCCGAGACCGGATCGGGGAGCAGTACTTC
CDR3: CSVPPRDRIGEQYF

V: TRBV27
J: TRBJ1-2
size: few
D: .
DNA: TGTGCCAGCAGCCGTGGGACGGGGAACTATGGCTACACCTTC
CDR3: CASSRGTGNYGYTF

V: TRBV6-1
J: TRBJ2-7
size: .
D: TRBD1
DNA: TGTGCCAGCAGCCCTGGACAGGGGGCAGGTCACGAGCAGTACTTC
CDR3: CASSPGQGAGHEQYF

V: TRBV5-1
J: TRBJ2-1
size: .
D: TRBD2
DNA: TGCGCCAGCAGCGTTCAAGCAATTACTAGCGGAGAGCAGTTCTTC
CDR3: CASSVQAITSGEQFF

V: TRBV5-8
J: TRBJ2-4
size: .
D: .
DNA: TGTGCCAGCAGCTTGTTTGGCGGGAAAAACATTCAGTACTTC
CDR3: CASSLFGGKNIQYF

V: TRBV3-1
J: TRBJ1-5
size: .
D: TRBD1
DNA: TGTGCCAGCAGCGAAACAGGGGTTTTTCCCAATCAGCCCCAGCATTTT
CDR3: CASSETGVFPNQPQHF

V: TRBV24-1
J: TRBJ1-2
size: few
D: .
DNA: TGTGCCACCAGCCCGTATCCGGAGTACTATGGCTACACCTTC
CDR3: CATSPYPEYYGYTF

V: TRBV20-1
J: TRBJ2-7
size: few
D: .
DNA: TGCAGTGCTAGAGCATCGCAGGTCTACGAGCAGTACTTC
CDR3: CSARASQVYEQYF

V: TRBV5-1
J: TRBJ2-1
size: .
D: TRBD2
DNA: TGCGCCAGTACAGCGGGGGGGCCCTACAATGAGCAGTTCTTC
CDR3: CASTAGGPYNEQFF

V: TRBV7-9
J: TRBJ1-4
size: .
D: .
DNA: TGTGCCAGCAGCTTGCGTCTAGGGACTGAAGCAACTAATGAAAAACTGTTTTTT
CDR3: CASSLRLGTEATNEKLFF

V: TRBV3-1
J: TRBJ2-5
size: .
D: TRBD1
DNA: TGTGCCAGCAGCCAAGGGGACAGGGGGGTTGAGCAGTACTTC
CDR3: CASSQGDRGVEQYF

V: TRBV12-3/TRBV12-4
J: TRBJ1-2
size: .
D: .
DNA: TGTGCCAGCAGTTTATCCCAAGGGAATCGCTATGGCTACACCTTC
CDR3: CASSLSQGNRYGYTF

V: TRBV9
J: TRBJ2-5
size: .
D: TRBD1
DNA: TGTGCCAGCAGCGTTTCCGGGGACAGGGCACAAGAGACCCAGTACTTC
CDR3: CASSVSGDRAQETQYF

V: TRBV6-2/TRBV6-3
J: TRBJ2-4
size: .
D: TRBD2
DNA: TGTGCCAGCAGCCAAGCGGGGGGGCTGAACATTCAGTACTTC
CDR3: CASSQAGGLNIQYF

V: TRBV7-8
J: TRBJ2-7
size: .
D: .
DNA: TGTGCCAGCAGCTTAGTAGAGAGCTCCTACGAGCAGTACTTC
CDR3: CASSLVESSYEQYF

V: TRBV6-5
J: TRBJ2-3
size: few
D: TRBD2
DNA: TGTGCCAGCAGTTACCTAGCGGGGGGGCACCGCGGTACGCAGTATTTT
CDR3: CASSYLAGGHRGTQYF

V: TRBV7-9
J: TRBJ2-5
size: few
D: TRBD2
DNA: TGTGCCAGCAGCTTCCCAGCGGGGGGGCCTGTTATCACCGGGGAGACCCAGTACTTC
CDR3: CASSFPAGGPVITGETQYF

V: TRBV6-2/TRBV6-3
J: TRBJ2-1
size: few
D: TRBD2
DNA: TGTGCCAGCAGTTACGGGGGGGTCCCCGGAGAGCAGTTCTTC
CDR3: CASSYGGVPGEQFF

V: TRBV9
J: TRBJ1-1
size: .
D: TRBD1
DNA: TGTGCCAGCAGCGTAGGTATTGGACAGGGGGATACTGAAGCTTTCTTT
CDR3: CASSVGIGQGDTEAFF

V: TRBV7-2
J: TRBJ2-3
size: many
D: .
DNA: TGTGCCAGCAGCAGGCGAGGGGCAGGGAGCACAGATACGCAGTATTTT
CDR3: CASSRRGAGSTDTQYF

V: TRBV7-2
J: TRBJ2-1
size: few
D: TRBD2
DNA: TGTGCCAGCAGCCCATGGCCGGGCGGGGGGTCTTACAATGAGCAGTTCTTC
CDR3: CASSPWPGGGSYNEQFF

V: TRBV28
J: TRBJ2-5
size: once
D: .
DNA: TGTGCCAGCAGTTTCCCCTCCCTAAGGGGAGTTCAAGAGACCCAGTACTTC
CDR3: CASSFPSLRGVQETQYF

V: TRBV10-3
J: TRBJ2-3
size: .
D: .
DNA: TGTGCCATCAAGAGAGGGGGTTCTGACGATACGCAGTATTTT
CDR3: CAIKRGGSDDTQYF